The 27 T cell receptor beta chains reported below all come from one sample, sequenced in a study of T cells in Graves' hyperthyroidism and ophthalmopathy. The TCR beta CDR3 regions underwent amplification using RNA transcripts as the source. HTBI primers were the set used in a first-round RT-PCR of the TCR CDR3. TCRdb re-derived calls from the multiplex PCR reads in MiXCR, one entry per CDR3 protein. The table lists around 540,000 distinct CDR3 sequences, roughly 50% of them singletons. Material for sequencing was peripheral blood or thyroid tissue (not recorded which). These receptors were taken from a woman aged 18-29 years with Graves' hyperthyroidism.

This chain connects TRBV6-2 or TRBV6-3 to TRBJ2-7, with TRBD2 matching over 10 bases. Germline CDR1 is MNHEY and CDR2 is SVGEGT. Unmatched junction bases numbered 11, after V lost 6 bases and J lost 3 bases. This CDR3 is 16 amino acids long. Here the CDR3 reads CASRDMTSGPYYEQYF. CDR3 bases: TGTGCCAGCAGAGACATGACTAGCGGGCCCTACTACGAGCAGTACTTC.

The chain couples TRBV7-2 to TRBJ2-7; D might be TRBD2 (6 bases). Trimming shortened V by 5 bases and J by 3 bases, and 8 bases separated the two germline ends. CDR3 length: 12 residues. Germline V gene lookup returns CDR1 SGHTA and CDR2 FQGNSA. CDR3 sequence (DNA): TGTGCCAGCAGCGGGGAGGACTACGAGCAGTACTTC. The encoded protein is CASSGEDYEQYF.

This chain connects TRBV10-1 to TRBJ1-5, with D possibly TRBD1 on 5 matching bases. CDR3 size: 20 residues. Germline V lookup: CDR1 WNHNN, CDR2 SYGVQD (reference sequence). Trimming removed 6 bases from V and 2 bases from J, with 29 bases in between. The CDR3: CASRQRRSGTPNGGNQPQHF. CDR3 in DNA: TGCGCCAGCAGACAACGCCGGTCCGGGACTCCGAATGGGGGCAATCAGCCCCAGCATTTT.

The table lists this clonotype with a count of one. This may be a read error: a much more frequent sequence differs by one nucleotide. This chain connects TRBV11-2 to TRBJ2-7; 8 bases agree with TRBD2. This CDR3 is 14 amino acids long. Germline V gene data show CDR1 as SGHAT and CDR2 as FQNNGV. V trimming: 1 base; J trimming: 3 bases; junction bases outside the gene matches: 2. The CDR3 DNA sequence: TGTGCCAGCAGCTTAGTCCGGGGGGGCTACGAGCAGTACTTC. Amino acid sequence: CASSLVRGGYEQYF.

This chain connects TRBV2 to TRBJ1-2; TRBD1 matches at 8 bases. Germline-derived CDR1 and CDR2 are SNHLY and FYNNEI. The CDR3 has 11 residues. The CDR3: CAAGTGYGYTF. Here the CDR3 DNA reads TGTGCAGCAGGGACAGGCTATGGCTACACCTTC.

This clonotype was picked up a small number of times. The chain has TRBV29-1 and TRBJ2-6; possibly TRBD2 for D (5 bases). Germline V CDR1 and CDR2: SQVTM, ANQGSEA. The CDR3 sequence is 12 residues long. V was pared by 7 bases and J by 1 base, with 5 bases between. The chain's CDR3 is CSGRSGANVLTF. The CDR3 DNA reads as TGCAGCGGGAGGTCTGGGGCCAACGTCCTGACTTTC.

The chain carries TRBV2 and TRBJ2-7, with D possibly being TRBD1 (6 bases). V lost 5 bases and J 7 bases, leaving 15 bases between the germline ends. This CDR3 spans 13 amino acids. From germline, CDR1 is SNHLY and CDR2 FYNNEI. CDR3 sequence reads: CASSYRESYEQYF. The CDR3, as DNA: TGTGCCAGCAGTTACAGGGAATCGTATGAGCAGTACTTC.

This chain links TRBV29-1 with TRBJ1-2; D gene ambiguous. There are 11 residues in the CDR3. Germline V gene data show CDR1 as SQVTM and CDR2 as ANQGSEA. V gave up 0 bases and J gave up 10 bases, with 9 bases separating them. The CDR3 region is CSVEDSVSYTF. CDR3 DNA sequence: TGCAGCGTTGAAGACAGCGTTTCCTACACCTTC.

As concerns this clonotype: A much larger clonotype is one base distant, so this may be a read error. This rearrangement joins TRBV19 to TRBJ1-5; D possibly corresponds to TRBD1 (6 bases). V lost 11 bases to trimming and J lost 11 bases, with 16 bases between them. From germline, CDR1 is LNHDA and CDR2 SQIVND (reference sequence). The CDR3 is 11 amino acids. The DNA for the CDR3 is TGTGCCGGTCGACAGGCAACGACCCAGCATTTT. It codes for CAGRQATTQHF.

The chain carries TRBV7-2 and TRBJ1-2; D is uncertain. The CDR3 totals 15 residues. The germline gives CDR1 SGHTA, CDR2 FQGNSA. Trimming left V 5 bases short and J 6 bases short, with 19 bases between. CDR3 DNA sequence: TGTGCCAGCAGCCAAGATACGAGAGGGAGGGATGGCTACACCTTC. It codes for CASSQDTRGRDGYTF.

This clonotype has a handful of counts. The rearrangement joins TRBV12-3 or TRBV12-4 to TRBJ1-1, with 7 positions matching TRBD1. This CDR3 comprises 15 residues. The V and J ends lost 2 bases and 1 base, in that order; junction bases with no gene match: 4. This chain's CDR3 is CASSLFAGGNTEAFF. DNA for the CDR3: TGTGCCAGCAGTTTATTTGCAGGGGGGAACACTGAAGCTTTCTTT.

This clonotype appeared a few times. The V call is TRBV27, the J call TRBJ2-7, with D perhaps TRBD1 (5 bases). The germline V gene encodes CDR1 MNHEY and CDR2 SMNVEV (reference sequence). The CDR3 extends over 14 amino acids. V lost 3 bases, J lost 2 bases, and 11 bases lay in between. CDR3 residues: CASSLGRETYEQYF. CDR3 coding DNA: TGTGCCAGCAGTTTGGGCAGGGAAACCTACGAGCAGTACTTC.

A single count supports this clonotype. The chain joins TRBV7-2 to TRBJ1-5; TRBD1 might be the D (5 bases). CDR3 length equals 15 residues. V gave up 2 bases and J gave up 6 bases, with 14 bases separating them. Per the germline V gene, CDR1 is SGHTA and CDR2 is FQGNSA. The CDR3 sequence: CASSLIQELGQPQHF. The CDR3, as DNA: TGTGCCAGCAGCTTAATACAGGAATTGGGTCAGCCCCAGCATTTT.

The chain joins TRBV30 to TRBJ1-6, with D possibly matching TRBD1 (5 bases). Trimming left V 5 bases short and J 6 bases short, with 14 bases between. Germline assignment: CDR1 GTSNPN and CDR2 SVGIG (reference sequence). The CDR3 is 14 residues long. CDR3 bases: TGTGCCTGGGAACCGGGACGGAGTAATTCACCCCTCCACTTT. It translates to CAWEPGRSNSPLHF.

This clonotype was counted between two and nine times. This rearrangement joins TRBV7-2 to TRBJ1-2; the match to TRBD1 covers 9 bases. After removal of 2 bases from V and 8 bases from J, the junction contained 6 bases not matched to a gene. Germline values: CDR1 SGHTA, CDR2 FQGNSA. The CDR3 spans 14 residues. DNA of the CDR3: TGTGCCAGCAGCTTAACGGGACAGGGTCTCGGCTACACCTTC. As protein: CASSLTGQGLGYTF.

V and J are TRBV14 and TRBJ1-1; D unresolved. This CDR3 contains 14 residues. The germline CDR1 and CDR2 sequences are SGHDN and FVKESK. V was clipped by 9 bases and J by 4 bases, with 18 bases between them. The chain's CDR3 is CASMPDQVLTEAFF. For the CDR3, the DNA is TGTGCCAGTATGCCGGACCAGGTCCTCACTGAAGCTTTCTTT.

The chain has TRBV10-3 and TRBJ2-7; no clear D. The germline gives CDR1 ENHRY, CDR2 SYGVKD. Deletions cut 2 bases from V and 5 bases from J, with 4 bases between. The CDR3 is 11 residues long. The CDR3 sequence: CAISEQDEQYF. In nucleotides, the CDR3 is TGTGCCATCAGTGAGCAGGACGAGCAGTACTTC.

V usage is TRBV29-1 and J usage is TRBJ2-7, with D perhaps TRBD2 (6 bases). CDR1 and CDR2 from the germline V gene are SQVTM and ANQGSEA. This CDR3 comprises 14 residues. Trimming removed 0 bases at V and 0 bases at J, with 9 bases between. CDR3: CSVEDGDSSYEQYF. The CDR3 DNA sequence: TGCAGCGTTGAAGATGGGGACTCCTCCTACGAGCAGTACTTC.

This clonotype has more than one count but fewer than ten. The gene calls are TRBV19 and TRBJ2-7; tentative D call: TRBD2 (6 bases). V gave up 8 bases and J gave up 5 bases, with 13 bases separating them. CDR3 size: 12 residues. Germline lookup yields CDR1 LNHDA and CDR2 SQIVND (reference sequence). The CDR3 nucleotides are TGTGCCAGTCGCTTGGGGGGTAACGAGCAGTACTTC. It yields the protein CASRLGGNEQYF.

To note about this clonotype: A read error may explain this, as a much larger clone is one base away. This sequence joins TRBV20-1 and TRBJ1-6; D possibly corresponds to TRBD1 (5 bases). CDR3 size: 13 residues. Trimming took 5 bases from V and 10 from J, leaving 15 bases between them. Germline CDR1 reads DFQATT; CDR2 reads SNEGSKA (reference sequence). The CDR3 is CSAYMGVGSPLHF. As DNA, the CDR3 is TGCAGTGCTTATATGGGGGTTGGATCACCCCTCCACTTT.

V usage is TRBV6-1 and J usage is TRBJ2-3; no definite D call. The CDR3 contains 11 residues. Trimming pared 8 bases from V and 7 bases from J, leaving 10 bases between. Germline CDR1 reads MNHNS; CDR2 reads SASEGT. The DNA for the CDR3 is TGTGCCAGCTCGACACAGTATACGCAGTATTTT. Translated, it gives CASSTQYTQYF.

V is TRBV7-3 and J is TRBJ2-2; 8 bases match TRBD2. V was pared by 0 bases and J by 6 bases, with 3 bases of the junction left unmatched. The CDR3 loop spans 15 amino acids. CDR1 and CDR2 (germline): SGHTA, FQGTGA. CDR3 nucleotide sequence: TGTGCCAGCAGCTTAACAGCGGGAGACCCCGGGGAGCTGTTTTTT. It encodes CASSLTAGDPGELFF.

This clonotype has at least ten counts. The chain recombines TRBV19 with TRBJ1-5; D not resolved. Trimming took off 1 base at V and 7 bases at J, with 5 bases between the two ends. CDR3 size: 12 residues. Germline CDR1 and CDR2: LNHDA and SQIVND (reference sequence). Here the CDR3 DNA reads TGTGCCAGTAGTATAGGGGAACAGCCCCAGCATTTT. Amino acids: CASSIGEQPQHF.

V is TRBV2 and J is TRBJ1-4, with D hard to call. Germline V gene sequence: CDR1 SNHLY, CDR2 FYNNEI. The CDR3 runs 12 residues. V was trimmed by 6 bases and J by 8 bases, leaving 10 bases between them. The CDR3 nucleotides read TGTGCCAGCAGCCAAGAGAACGAAAAACTGTTTTTT. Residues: CASSQENEKLFF.

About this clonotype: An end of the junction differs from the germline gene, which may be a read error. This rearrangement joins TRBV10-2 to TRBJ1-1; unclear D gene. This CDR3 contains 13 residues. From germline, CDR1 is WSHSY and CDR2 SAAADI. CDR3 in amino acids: CATGVGLNTEAFF. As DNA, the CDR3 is TGTGCCACTGGGGTGGGGTTGAACACTGAAGCTTTCTTT.

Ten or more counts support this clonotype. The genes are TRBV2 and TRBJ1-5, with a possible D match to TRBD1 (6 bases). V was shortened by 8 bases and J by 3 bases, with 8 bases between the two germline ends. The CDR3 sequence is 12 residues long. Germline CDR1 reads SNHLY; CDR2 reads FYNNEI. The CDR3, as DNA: TGTGCCAGCCAGGGGTCCAATCAGCCCCAGCATTTT. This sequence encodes CASQGSNQPQHF.

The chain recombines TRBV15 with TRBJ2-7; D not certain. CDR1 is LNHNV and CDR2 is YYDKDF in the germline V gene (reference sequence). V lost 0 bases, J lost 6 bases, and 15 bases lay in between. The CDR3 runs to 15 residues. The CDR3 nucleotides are TGTGCCACCAGCAGAGATGGGCGTAGTGGGATCGAGCAGTACTTC. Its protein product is CATSRDGRSGIEQYF.